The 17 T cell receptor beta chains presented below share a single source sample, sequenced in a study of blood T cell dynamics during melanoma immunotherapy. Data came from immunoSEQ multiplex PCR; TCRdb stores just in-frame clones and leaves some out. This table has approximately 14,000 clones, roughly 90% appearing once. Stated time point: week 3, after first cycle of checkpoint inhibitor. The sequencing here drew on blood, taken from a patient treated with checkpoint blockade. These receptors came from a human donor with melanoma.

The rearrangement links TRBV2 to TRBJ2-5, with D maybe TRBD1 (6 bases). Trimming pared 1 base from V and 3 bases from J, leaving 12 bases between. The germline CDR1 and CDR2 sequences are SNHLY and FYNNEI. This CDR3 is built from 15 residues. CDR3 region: CASSEVFTGKETQYF. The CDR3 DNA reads TGTGCCAGCAGTGAAGTATTTACAGGGAAAGAGACCCAGTACTTC.

DNA of the CDR3: TGCGCCAGCAGCCGAAGCGGCACCAGCTCCTACAATGAGCAGTTCTTC. It codes for CASSRSGTSSYNEQFF. The chain couples TRBV4-1 to TRBJ2-1; possibly TRBD2 for D (5 bases). CDR3 length: 16 amino acids. Germline V lookup: CDR1 MGHRA, CDR2 YSYEKL. With 4 bases removed from V and 0 bases from J, the gap between germline ends came to 13 bases.

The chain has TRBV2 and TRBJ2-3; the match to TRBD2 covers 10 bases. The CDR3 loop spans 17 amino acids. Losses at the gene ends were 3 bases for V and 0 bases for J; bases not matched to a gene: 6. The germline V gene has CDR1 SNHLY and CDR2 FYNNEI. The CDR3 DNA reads TGTGCCAGCAGTGATCGCAAGACTAGCGGGAGCACAGATACGCAGTATTTT. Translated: CASSDRKTSGSTDTQYF.

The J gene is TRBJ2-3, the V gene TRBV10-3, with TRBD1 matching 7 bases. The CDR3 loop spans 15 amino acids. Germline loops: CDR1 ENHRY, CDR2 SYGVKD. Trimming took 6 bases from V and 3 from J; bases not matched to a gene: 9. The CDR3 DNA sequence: TGTGCCATCAGCCCCGGGACAGTGCCGACAGATACGCAGTATTTT. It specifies CAISPGTVPTDTQYF.

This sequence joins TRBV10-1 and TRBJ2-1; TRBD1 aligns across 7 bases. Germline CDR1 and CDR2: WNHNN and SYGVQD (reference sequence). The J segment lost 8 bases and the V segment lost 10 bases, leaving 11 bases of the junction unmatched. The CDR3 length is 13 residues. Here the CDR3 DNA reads TGCGCCACCAGGGGGACCCTGGGAGATGAGCAGTTCTTC. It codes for CATRGTLGDEQFF.

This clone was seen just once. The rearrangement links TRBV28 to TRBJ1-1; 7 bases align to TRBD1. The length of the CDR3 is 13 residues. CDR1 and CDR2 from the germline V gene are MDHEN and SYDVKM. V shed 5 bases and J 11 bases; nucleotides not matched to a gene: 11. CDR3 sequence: CASSPRGRIEAFF. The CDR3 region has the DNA TGTGCCAGCAGTCCGAGGGGGCGAATTGAGGCTTTCTTT.

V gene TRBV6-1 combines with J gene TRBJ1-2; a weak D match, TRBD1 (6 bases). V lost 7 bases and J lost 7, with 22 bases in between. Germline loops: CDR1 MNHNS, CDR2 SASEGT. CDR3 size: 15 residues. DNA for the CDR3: TGTGCCAGCACTGGGGATGCGGGGGGCGTGCGTGGCTACACCTTC. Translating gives CASTGDAGGVRGYTF.

This CDR3 reads CASSIPGKPGLGAYEQYF. The CDR3 bases are TGTGCCAGTAGTATACCGGGGAAACCAGGTCTGGGAGCCTACGAGCAGTACTTC. The chain couples TRBV19 to TRBJ2-7; a possible D gene is TRBD2 (5 bases). V was clipped by 2 bases and J by 2 bases, with 22 bases between them. The CDR3 runs 18 residues. Germline CDR1 is LNHDA and CDR2 is SQIVND (reference sequence).

The CDR3 nucleotides are TGTGCCAGCAAGGGACAGGGGGACACCGGGGAGCTGTTTTTT. Its protein is CASKGQGDTGELFF. The chain recombines TRBV6-4 with TRBJ2-2, with TRBD1 matching 11 bases. The CDR3 sequence is 14 residues long. In germline, CDR1 is MRHNA, CDR2 SNTAGT. The V segment lost 7 bases and the J segment 3 bases; nucleotides outside the gene matches: 1.

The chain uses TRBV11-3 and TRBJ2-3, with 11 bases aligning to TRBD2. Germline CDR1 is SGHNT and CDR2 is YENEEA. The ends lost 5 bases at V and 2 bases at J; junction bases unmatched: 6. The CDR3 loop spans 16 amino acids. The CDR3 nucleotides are TGTGCCAGCAGCCAGGGACTAGCGGAGATCACAGATACGCAGTATTTT. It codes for CASSQGLAEITDTQYF.

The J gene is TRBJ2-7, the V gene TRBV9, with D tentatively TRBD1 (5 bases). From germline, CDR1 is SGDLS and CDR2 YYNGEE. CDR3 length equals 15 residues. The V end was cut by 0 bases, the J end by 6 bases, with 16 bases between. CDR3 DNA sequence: TGTGCCAGCAGCGTAGTGGCGGAGCCTAGGGGCGAGCAGTACTTC. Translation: CASSVVAEPRGEQYF.

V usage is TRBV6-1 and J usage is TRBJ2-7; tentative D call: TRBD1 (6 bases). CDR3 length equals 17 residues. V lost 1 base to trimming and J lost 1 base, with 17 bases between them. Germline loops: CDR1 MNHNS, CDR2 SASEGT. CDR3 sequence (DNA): TGTGCCAGCAGTGAAGGTCAGGGGAATCGGTTTTCCTACGAGCAGTACTTC. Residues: CASSEGQGNRFSYEQYF.

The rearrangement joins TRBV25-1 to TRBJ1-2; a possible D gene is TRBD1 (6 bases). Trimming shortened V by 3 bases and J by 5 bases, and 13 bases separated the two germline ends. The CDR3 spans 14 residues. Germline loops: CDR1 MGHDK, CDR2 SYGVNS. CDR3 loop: CASSDPRGAYGYTF. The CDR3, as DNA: TGTGCCAGCAGTGACCCCCGGGGGGCATATGGCTACACCTTC.

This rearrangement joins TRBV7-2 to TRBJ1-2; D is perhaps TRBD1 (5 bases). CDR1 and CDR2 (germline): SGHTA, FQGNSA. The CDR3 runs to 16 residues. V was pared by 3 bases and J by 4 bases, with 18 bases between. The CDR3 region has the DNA TGTGCCAGCAGCTTTGGGGGGGTGGCCGCGACCTATGGCTACACCTTC. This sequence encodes CASSFGGVAATYGYTF.

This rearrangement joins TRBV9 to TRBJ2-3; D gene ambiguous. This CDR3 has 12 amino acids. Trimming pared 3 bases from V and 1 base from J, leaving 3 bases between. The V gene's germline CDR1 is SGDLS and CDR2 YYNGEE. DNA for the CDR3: TGTGCCAGCAGCGCGGGCACAGATACGCAGTATTTT. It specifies CASSAGTDTQYF.

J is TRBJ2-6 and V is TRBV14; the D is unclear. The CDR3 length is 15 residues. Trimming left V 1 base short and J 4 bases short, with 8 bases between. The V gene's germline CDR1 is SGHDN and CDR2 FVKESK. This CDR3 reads CASSQGGPGANVLTF. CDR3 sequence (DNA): TGTGCCAGCAGCCAAGGTGGGCCAGGGGCCAACGTCCTGACTTTC.

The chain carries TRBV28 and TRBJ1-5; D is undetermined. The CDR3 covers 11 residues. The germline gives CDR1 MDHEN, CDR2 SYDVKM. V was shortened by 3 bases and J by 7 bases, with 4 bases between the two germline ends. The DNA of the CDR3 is TGTGCCAGCAGTTTTAAACAGCCCCAGCATTTT. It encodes CASSFKQPQHF.